This entry lists 18 T cell receptor beta chains sequenced from one sample in a study of blood T cell repertoires in COVID-19. TCRdb keeps only in-frame clones here, not all; method: immunoSEQ multiplex PCR. The sample carries more than 200,000 clones, roughly 84% recorded once. The sequenced sample was PBMCs or T cells enriched from blood (not recorded which). The source is a man aged 25 to 40 in a cohort exposed to, infected with or recovered from COVID-19 (not recorded which).

V gene TRBV29-1 combines with J gene TRBJ1-1; 7 positions match TRBD1. The CDR3 consists of 12 residues. V trimming: 6 bases; J trimming: 9 bases; junction bases outside the gene matches: 10. Germline CDR1 reads SQVTM; CDR2 reads ANQGSEA. The CDR3, as DNA: TGCAGCGTGAACCGGGACAGCCTTCAAGCTTTCTTT. The encoded protein is CSVNRDSLQAFF.

This sequence joins TRBV29-1 and TRBJ2-7, with 8 bases identical to TRBD2. Germline lookup yields CDR1 SQVTM and CDR2 ANQGSEA. The CDR3 is 13 amino acids. V shed 4 bases, J shed 5 bases, and the junction held 7 bases outside the gene matches. CDR3 coding DNA: TGCAGCGTTGGAGCGGGAGCTGTAAACGAGCAGTACTTC. It codes for CSVGAGAVNEQYF.

J is TRBJ1-1 and V is TRBV9; the D gene is possibly TRBD1 (5 bases). The CDR3 totals 15 residues. Germline V CDR1 and CDR2: SGDLS, YYNGEE. The V gene lost 3 bases and the J gene lost 5 bases, with 17 bases spanning the gap. The CDR3: CASSAGTLGRTEAFF. In nucleotides, the CDR3 is TGTGCCAGCAGCGCCGGGACTTTAGGACGGACTGAAGCTTTCTTT.

The V and J genes are TRBV6-5 and TRBJ2-2, with D unclear. Germline values: CDR1 MNHEY, CDR2 SVGAGI. The CDR3 is 15 amino acids. Deletions cut 0 bases from V and 4 bases from J, with 9 bases between. For the CDR3, the DNA is TGTGCCAGCAGTTACTCTGAAACCAGCACCGGGGAGCTGTTTTTT. Its translation is CASSYSETSTGELFF.

The V gene is TRBV3-1 (or the pseudogene TRBV3-2), the J gene TRBJ1-2, with 12 bases aligning to TRBD1. Germline V gene data show CDR1 as LGHDT and CDR2 as YNNKEL (reference sequence). V trimming: 1 base; J trimming: 7 bases; junction bases outside the gene matches: 1. The CDR3 is made up of 14 amino acids. The CDR3 bases are TGTGCCAGCAGCCAAGGGGACAGGGGGCTTGGCTACACCTTC. Translation: CASSQGDRGLGYTF.

This chain connects TRBV9 to TRBJ2-2; D possibly corresponds to TRBD1 (6 bases). V was clipped by 0 bases and J by 5 bases, with 11 bases between them. Per germline, CDR1 SGDLS and CDR2 YYNGEE. The CDR3 loop spans 15 amino acids. CDR3 sequence reads: CASSVGGTKTGELFF. DNA of the CDR3: TGTGCCAGCAGCGTAGGAGGGACAAAGACCGGGGAGCTGTTTTTT. Full variable domain (rest looked up from reference TRBV9 and TRBJ2-2): DSGVTQTPKHLITATGQRVTLRCSPRSGDLSVYWYQQSLDQGLQFLIQYYNGEERAKGNILERFSAQQFPDLHSELNLSSLELGDSALYFCASSVGGTKTGELFFGEGSRLTVL.

This chain connects TRBV27 to TRBJ1-4; 7 bases match TRBD1. V lost 5 bases and J lost 0; bases outside the gene matches: 6. The germline CDR1 and CDR2 sequences are MNHEY and SMNVEV (reference sequence). CDR3 size: 16 residues. This CDR3 reads CASSPTGFATNEKLFF. CDR3 bases: TGTGCCAGCAGTCCGACAGGGTTTGCAACTAATGAAAAACTGTTTTTT.

This chain uses TRBV27 with TRBJ2-1, with a possible D match to TRBD2 (7 bases). The length of the CDR3 is 15 residues. Germline CDR1 reads MNHEY; CDR2 reads SMNVEV (reference sequence). V was clipped by 5 bases and J by 3 bases, with 14 bases between them. CDR3 residues: CASSGRGTLYNEQFF. As DNA, the CDR3 is TGTGCCAGCAGTGGGAGGGGGACTCTCTACAATGAGCAGTTCTTC.

This clone was counted a single time. V and J are TRBV18 and TRBJ2-3; 8 nucleotides align to TRBD1. The CDR3 loop spans 16 amino acids. The germline V gene encodes CDR1 KGHSH and CDR2 LQKENI. With 1 base clipped from V and 2 bases from J, the junction kept 5 bases outside the gene matches. The CDR3 DNA follows: TGTGCCAGCTCACCACTACAGGGGGAACTCACAGATACGCAGTATTTT. It yields the protein CASSPLQGELTDTQYF.

The V and J genes are TRBV19 and TRBJ2-1; no reliable D call. The CDR3 sequence is 17 residues long. The germline gives CDR1 LNHDA, CDR2 SQIVND (reference sequence). V was pared by 5 bases and J by 3 bases, with 20 bases between. This chain's CDR3 is CASSRDSTKNLYNEQFF. CDR3 nucleotide sequence: TGTGCCAGTAGTCGAGACTCGACCAAAAACCTCTACAATGAGCAGTTCTTC.

V and J are TRBV18 and TRBJ1-4; 8 bases line up with TRBD1. The CDR3 covers 15 residues. The germline V gene encodes CDR1 KGHSH and CDR2 LQKENI. The trim removed 3 bases at V and 3 bases at J, leaving 3 bases unmatched. The CDR3 DNA is TGTGCCAGCTCACCTAAGACAGGGGCTAATGAAAAACTGTTTTTT. Translated: CASSPKTGANEKLFF. Using reference TRBV18 and TRBJ1-4 for the parts outside the CDR3, the full variable domain is NAGVMQNPRHLVRRRGQEARLRCSPMKGHSHVYWYRQLPEEGLKFMVYLQKENIIDESGMPKERFSAEFPKEGPSILRIQQVVRGDSAAYFCASSPKTGANEKLFFGSGTQLSVL.

The chain combines TRBV19 with TRBJ2-1; TRBD2 aligns across 10 bases. From germline, CDR1 is LNHDA and CDR2 SQIVND (reference sequence). The CDR3 runs to 17 residues. Germline trimming cut 5 bases from V and 8 bases from J; bases unmatched to any gene: 15. CDR3 sequence: CASSLRVLAGDADEQFF. CDR3 in DNA: TGTGCCAGTAGTCTTCGAGTTCTAGCGGGAGACGCCGATGAGCAGTTCTTC.

This rearrangement joins TRBV7-3 to TRBJ2-1, with 7 bases identical to TRBD1. Losses at the gene ends were 5 bases for V and 5 bases for J; bases not matched to a gene: 6. Germline V gives CDR1 SGHTA, CDR2 FQGTGA. The CDR3 is 14 residues long. The CDR3 here is CASSPQGDHNEQFF. In DNA form, the CDR3 reads TGTGCCAGCAGCCCTCAGGGGGACCACAATGAGCAGTTCTTC.

V gene TRBV13 combines with J gene TRBJ1-1, with 7 bases fitting TRBD1. CDR1 is PRHDT, CDR2 FYEKMQ, per germline (reference sequence). There are 17 residues in the CDR3. With 3 bases clipped from V and 7 bases from J, the junction kept 17 bases outside the gene matches. The CDR3 coding sequence is TGTGCCAGCAGCTTCTCCAACAGGGGAAGTCTTGTAGGTGAAGCTTTCTTT. Translated, it gives CASSFSNRGSLVGEAFF.

The chain carries TRBV5-4 and TRBJ2-1; TRBD2 matches at 11 bases. The V and J ends lost 5 bases and 5 bases, in that order; junction bases with no gene match: 6. CDR1 is SGHNT, CDR2 YYREEE, per germline (reference sequence). The CDR3 has 15 residues. The CDR3 spells CASRSGTSGNNEQFF. DNA of the CDR3: TGTGCCAGCAGGTCCGGGACTAGCGGAAACAATGAGCAGTTCTTC.

CDR3 nucleotide sequence: TGTGCCAGCAGACAGCCAGGACTTACTAACTATGGCTACACCTTC. Translating it yields CASRQPGLTNYGYTF. The gene calls are TRBV7-9 and TRBJ1-2, with D unresolved. V dropped 6 bases and J dropped 0 bases, with 14 bases sitting between them. CDR1 is SEHNR, CDR2 FQNEAQ, per germline (reference sequence). CDR3 length equals 15 residues.

The chain combines TRBV6-5 with TRBJ1-1; 7 bases fit TRBD1. J lost 10 bases, V lost 0 bases, and 5 bases had no gene match. Per germline, CDR1 MNHEY and CDR2 SVGAGI. The CDR3 totals 13 residues. The CDR3 DNA reads TGTGCCAGCAGTTACTCCCAGGGGGGAAGAGCTTTCTTT. Protein: CASSYSQGGRAFF.

The chain combines TRBV28 with TRBJ1-1, with TRBD1 as a possible D gene (6 bases). Germline-derived CDR1 and CDR2 are MDHEN and SYDVKM. Trimming stripped 6 bases from V and 5 bases from J, with 19 bases between. The CDR3 spans 15 residues. CDR3 amino acids: CASSSPGQIGTEAFF. CDR3 DNA: TGTGCCAGCAGCTCGCCGGGACAAATAGGAACTGAAGCTTTCTTT. Combining the CDR3 with reference TRBV28 and TRBJ1-1 gives the whole variable domain DVKVTQSSRYLVKRTGEKVFLECVQDMDHENMFWYRQDPGLGLRLIYFSYDVKMKEKGDIPEGYSVSREKKERFSLILESASTNQTSMYLCASSSPGQIGTEAFFGQGTRLTVV.